A selection of T cell receptor beta chains follows, all from one sample in a study of cytomegalovirus exposure and HLA in healthy donors. Only in-frame clones appear in the TCRdb table, and some are missing; sequencing was by immunoSEQ multiplex PCR. Of 100,000 or so clones in the sample, 80% to 85% were seen once. The material sequenced was PBMCs. The receptors originated from a man under 40 in good health and CMV-seropositive. Both conserved end residues are part of each CDR3. The D gene is left open where the match is weak. Clone size, where shown, is once, few, many, or a class for clones that have expanded.

d_call: .; clone_size: few; v_call: TRBV6-5; j_call: TRBJ2-7; cdr3_nt: TGTGCCAGCAGCCCGGGGACCTACGAGCAGTACTTC; cdr3_aa: CASSPGTYEQYF
d_call: TRBD1; clone_size: .; v_call: TRBV4-1; j_call: TRBJ1-6; cdr3_nt: TGCGCCAGCAGCCAAGAACGACAGGGGAATTCACCCCTCCACTTT; cdr3_aa: CASSQERQGNSPLHF
d_call: .; clone_size: once; v_call: TRBV27; j_call: TRBJ1-1; cdr3_nt: TGTGCCAGCAGTTTAGGGCAGGGTATATCTGAAGCTTTCTTT; cdr3_aa: CASSLGQGISEAFF
d_call: TRBD2; clone_size: .; v_call: TRBV7-3; j_call: TRBJ2-5; cdr3_nt: TGTGCCAGCAGCCCCGGACTAGCGGGGGGCCAAGAGACCCAGTACTTC; cdr3_aa: CASSPGLAGGQETQYF
d_call: .; clone_size: .; v_call: TRBV5-1; j_call: TRBJ2-1; cdr3_nt: TGCGCCAGCAGCGAGGGAAGTTCCTACAATGAGCAGTTCTTC; cdr3_aa: CASSEGSSYNEQFF
d_call: .; clone_size: .; v_call: TRBV4-3; j_call: TRBJ2-1; cdr3_nt: TGCGCCAGCAGCCAAGATGGCGTATTAGCTTCCTACAATGAGCAGTTCTTC; cdr3_aa: CASSQDGVLASYNEQFF
d_call: .; clone_size: once; v_call: TRBV10-2; j_call: TRBJ1-1; cdr3_nt: TGCGCCAGCAGCTACCCACAGGAGAGGAACACTGAAGCTTTCTTT; cdr3_aa: CASSYPQERNTEAFF
d_call: .; clone_size: .; v_call: TRBV29-1; j_call: TRBJ1-1; cdr3_nt: TGCAGCGTTGAAAGACAGCTGAACACTGAAGCTTTCTTT; cdr3_aa: CSVERQLNTEAFF
d_call: .; clone_size: .; v_call: TRBV14; j_call: TRBJ1-2; cdr3_nt: TGTGCCAGCAGCCCCCGATACAGTGGGGGGGATGGCTACACCTTC; cdr3_aa: CASSPRYSGGDGYTF
d_call: TRBD1; clone_size: .; v_call: TRBV6-1; j_call: TRBJ1-2; cdr3_nt: TGTGCCAGCAGTGTAGGACAGGGGATCGGTGGCTACACCTTC; cdr3_aa: CASSVGQGIGGYTF
d_call: .; clone_size: few; v_call: TRBV7-2; j_call: TRBJ1-1; cdr3_nt: TGTGCCAGCAGCTTAGAGGGAGGGGTTGGAGCTTTCTTT; cdr3_aa: CASSLEGGVGAFF
d_call: .; clone_size: once; v_call: TRBV19; j_call: TRBJ1-6; cdr3_nt: TGTGCCAGTAGTATAGCAGGGGACTATAATTCACCCCTCCACTTT; cdr3_aa: CASSIAGDYNSPLHF
d_call: .; clone_size: few; v_call: TRBV6-5; j_call: TRBJ2-7; cdr3_nt: TGTGCCAGCAGTTACGGGGCCTTCTACGAGCAGTACTTC; cdr3_aa: CASSYGAFYEQYF
d_call: .; clone_size: .; v_call: TRBV7-8; j_call: TRBJ1-3; cdr3_nt: TGTGCCAGCAGTCTTACAGGGAACGGAAACACCATATATTTT; cdr3_aa: CASSLTGNGNTIYF
d_call: TRBD1; clone_size: .; v_call: TRBV9; j_call: TRBJ2-7; cdr3_nt: TGTGCCAGCAGCGTAGGGGGACAGGACTACGAGCAGTACTTC; cdr3_aa: CASSVGGQDYEQYF
d_call: TRBD1; clone_size: .; v_call: TRBV27; j_call: TRBJ1-1; cdr3_nt: TGTGCCAGCGGGACAGAGAACACTGAAGCTTTCTTT; cdr3_aa: CASGTENTEAFF
d_call: TRBD2; clone_size: .; v_call: TRBV6-4; j_call: TRBJ2-3; cdr3_nt: TGTGCGGGGGAGCGGGGGGTCCCCCCAGATACGCAGTATTTT; cdr3_aa: CAGERGVPPDTQYF
d_call: TRBD2; clone_size: once; v_call: TRBV28; j_call: TRBJ2-7; cdr3_nt: TGTGCCAGCAGTTTAGCGGGGGGGCCGAACGAGCAGTACTTC; cdr3_aa: CASSLAGGPNEQYF
d_call: .; clone_size: .; v_call: TRBV18; j_call: TRBJ1-1; cdr3_nt: TGTGCCAGTAGAAGGGGTGATTTGAACACTGAAGCTTTCTTT; cdr3_aa: CASRRGDLNTEAFF
d_call: .; clone_size: few; v_call: TRBV5-1; j_call: TRBJ2-5; cdr3_nt: TGCGCCAGCAGCGAGGGACTCCTGCCCCAGGAGACCCAGTACTTC; cdr3_aa: CASSEGLLPQETQYF
d_call: TRBD1; clone_size: few; v_call: TRBV2; j_call: TRBJ1-6; cdr3_nt: TGTGCCAGCACCGGGACAGAGAATTCACCCCTCCACTTT; cdr3_aa: CASTGTENSPLHF
d_call: .; clone_size: .; v_call: TRBV6-5; j_call: TRBJ1-4; cdr3_nt: TGTGCCAGCAGTGACGCGGGTTTTGGGGAAAAACTGTTTTTT; cdr3_aa: CASSDAGFGEKLFF
d_call: TRBD1; clone_size: once; v_call: TRBV6-5; j_call: TRBJ1-2; cdr3_nt: TGTGCCAGCAGTATGACAGGGGTCCATGGCTACACCTTC; cdr3_aa: CASSMTGVHGYTF
d_call: TRBD1; clone_size: once; v_call: TRBV6-5; j_call: TRBJ1-1; cdr3_nt: TGTGCCAGCAGTTCCGCAGGGGGATCTGGGAACACTGAAGCTTTCTTT; cdr3_aa: CASSSAGGSGNTEAFF
d_call: .; clone_size: .; v_call: TRBV10-3; j_call: TRBJ1-2; cdr3_nt: TGTGCCATCAGTGGCAGGGTCGACTATGGCTACACCTTC; cdr3_aa: CAISGRVDYGYTF
d_call: TRBD1; clone_size: .; v_call: TRBV10-3; j_call: TRBJ2-7; cdr3_nt: TGTGCCATCAGCCAAGACAGGGTCCACGAGCAGTACTTC; cdr3_aa: CAISQDRVHEQYF
d_call: .; clone_size: .; v_call: TRBV2; j_call: TRBJ1-3; cdr3_nt: TGTGCCAGCAGGCTCTATGGAAACACCATATATTTT; cdr3_aa: CASRLYGNTIYF
d_call: .; clone_size: .; v_call: TRBV6-1; j_call: TRBJ1-4; cdr3_nt: TGTGCCAGCAGTGACGGCAGGGGCCACAATGAAAAACTGTTTTTT; cdr3_aa: CASSDGRGHNEKLFF
d_call: .; clone_size: .; v_call: TRBV30; j_call: TRBJ1-5; cdr3_nt: TGTGCCTGGAGTAACAGTGACAATCAGCCCCAGCATTTT; cdr3_aa: CAWSNSDNQPQHF
d_call: .; clone_size: .; v_call: TRBV4-1; j_call: TRBJ1-1; cdr3_nt: TGCGCCAGCAGCCATCCTCCTAGCGCTGAAGCTTTCTTT; cdr3_aa: CASSHPPSAEAFF
d_call: .; clone_size: .; v_call: TRBV5-1; j_call: TRBJ1-5; cdr3_nt: TGCGCCAGCAGCTTCACGGGGTCTTATAGCAATCAGCCCCAGCATTTT; cdr3_aa: CASSFTGSYSNQPQHF
d_call: .; clone_size: .; v_call: TRBV4-1; j_call: TRBJ2-7; cdr3_nt: TGCGCCAGCAGCCAAGATCTCAGTTACGAGCAGTACTTC; cdr3_aa: CASSQDLSYEQYF
d_call: TRBD1; clone_size: .; v_call: TRBV6-1; j_call: TRBJ1-1; cdr3_nt: TGTGCCAGCAATCCACAGGGGGGGAACACTGAAGCTTTCTTT; cdr3_aa: CASNPQGGNTEAFF
d_call: .; clone_size: .; v_call: TRBV4-2; j_call: TRBJ2-6; cdr3_nt: TGTGCCAGCAGCCAAGCGATGGTAGCGATCTCTGGGGCCAACGTCCTGACTTTC; cdr3_aa: CASSQAMVAISGANVLTF
d_call: .; clone_size: .; v_call: TRBV9; j_call: TRBJ1-1; cdr3_nt: TGTGCCAGCAGCGCCAGGACAGCGAACATGAACACTGAAGCTTTCTTT; cdr3_aa: CASSARTANMNTEAFF
d_call: TRBD1; clone_size: .; v_call: TRBV19; j_call: TRBJ2-3; cdr3_nt: TGTGCCAGTAGTATCGACAGGGATGCGCATACGCAGTATTTT; cdr3_aa: CASSIDRDAHTQYF
d_call: .; clone_size: .; v_call: TRBV19; j_call: TRBJ2-5; cdr3_nt: TGTGCCAGTACCCCCACAGGGCAAGAGACCCAGTACTTC; cdr3_aa: CASTPTGQETQYF
d_call: TRBD1; clone_size: once; v_call: TRBV10-3; j_call: TRBJ2-4; cdr3_nt: TGTGCCATCAGTGAAACGACAGGGGCTAACATTCAGTACTTC; cdr3_aa: CAISETTGANIQYF
d_call: TRBD1; clone_size: few; v_call: TRBV9; j_call: TRBJ2-7; cdr3_nt: TGTGCCAGCAGCTCCCGGGGACAGGGACTCTACGAGCAGTACTTC; cdr3_aa: CASSSRGQGLYEQYF
d_call: .; clone_size: .; v_call: TRBV7-8; j_call: TRBJ2-5; cdr3_nt: TGTGCCAGCAGCGCAGGACATCTCCAAGAGACCCAGTACTTC; cdr3_aa: CASSAGHLQETQYF
d_call: .; clone_size: .; v_call: TRBV18; j_call: TRBJ1-3; cdr3_nt: TGTGCCAGCTCACAGAGTCAGCAGGGTTTCTCTGGAAACACCATATATTTT; cdr3_aa: CASSQSQQGFSGNTIYF
d_call: .; clone_size: .; v_call: TRBV2; j_call: TRBJ1-6; cdr3_nt: TGTGCCAGCACGGAGGATGTTTCACCCCTCCACTTT; cdr3_aa: CASTEDVSPLHF
d_call: TRBD2; clone_size: .; v_call: TRBV5-1; j_call: TRBJ2-2; cdr3_nt: TGCGCCAGCAGCGCTGGACTAGCGGGAGACTACACCGGGGAGCTGTTTTTT; cdr3_aa: CASSAGLAGDYTGELFF